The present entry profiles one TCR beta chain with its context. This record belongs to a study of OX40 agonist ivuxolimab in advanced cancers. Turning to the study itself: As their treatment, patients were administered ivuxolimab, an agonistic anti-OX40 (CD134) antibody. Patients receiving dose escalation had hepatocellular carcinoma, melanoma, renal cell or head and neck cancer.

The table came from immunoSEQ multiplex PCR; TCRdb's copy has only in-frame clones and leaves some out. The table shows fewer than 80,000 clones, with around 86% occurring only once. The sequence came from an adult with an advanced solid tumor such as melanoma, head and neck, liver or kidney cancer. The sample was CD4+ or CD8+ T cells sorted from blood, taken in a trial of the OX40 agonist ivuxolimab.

CDR3 nucleotide sequence: TGTGCCAGCAGTGTAATGGAGGCCGGGGGGGCCCAGTACTTC. Residues: CASSVMEAGGAQYF. The chain couples TRBV6-1 to TRBJ2-5, with TRBD2 identical over 8 bases. Germline CDR1 and CDR2: MNHNS and SASEGT. This CDR3 is 14 amino acids long. The trim removed 4 bases at V and 9 bases at J, leaving 10 bases unmatched.